Listed below are T cell receptor beta chains from one sample, sequenced in a study of blood T cell repertoires in COVID-19. Only in-frame clones appear in the TCRdb table, and some are missing; sequencing was by immunoSEQ multiplex PCR. The table records approximately 54,000 clones, around 80% of them present only once. The source material was peripheral blood. Receptor source: a human donor in a cohort sampled during active COVID-19. Each CDR3 is given with its conserved first and last residue. Each record gives: J gene, V gene, clone size, D gene, CDR3 protein, CDR3 DNA. The D gene is left open where the match is weak. Expanded clones are given a class, and other clones once, few, many or no size at all.

J: TRBJ2-7
V: TRBV4-1
size: few
D: TRBD1
CDR3: CASSSGTGRYEQYF
DNA: TGCGCCAGCAGCTCCGGGACAGGGAGGTACGAGCAGTACTTC

J: TRBJ1-1
V: TRBV30
size: NA
D: NA
CDR3: CAWRTAMNTEAFF
DNA: TGTGCCTGGAGGACAGCTATGAACACTGAAGCTTTCTTT

J: TRBJ1-1
V: TRBV18
size: NA
D: NA
CDR3: CASSPQGGGGTEAFF
DNA: TGTGCCAGCTCTCCCCAGGGCGGCGGGGGGACTGAAGCTTTCTTT

J: TRBJ1-2
V: TRBV2
size: NA
D: TRBD1
CDR3: CASSEELTGGYGYTF
DNA: TGTGCCAGCAGTGAAGAACTCACAGGGGGCTATGGCTACACCTTC

J: TRBJ2-1
V: TRBV6-5
size: NA
D: TRBD1
CDR3: CASSYSTGVAGNEQFF
DNA: TGTGCCAGCAGTTACTCTACAGGGGTAGCTGGGAATGAGCAGTTCTTC

J: TRBJ2-7
V: TRBV3-1/TRBV3-2
size: NA
D: TRBD2
CDR3: CASSHTTSGDLYEQYF
DNA: TGTGCCAGCAGCCATACTACTAGCGGAGACCTTTACGAGCAGTACTTC

J: TRBJ1-5
V: TRBV19
size: few
D: TRBD1
CDR3: CASSMRTGTDNQPQHF
DNA: TGTGCCAGTAGTATGAGGACCGGGACAGACAATCAGCCCCAGCATTTT

J: TRBJ2-5
V: TRBV5-1
size: NA
D: TRBD1
CDR3: CASSLAGTGVVETQYF
DNA: TGCGCCAGCAGCTTGGCCGGGACAGGGGTTGTGGAGACCCAGTACTTC

J: TRBJ1-1
V: TRBV7-9
size: NA
D: TRBD1
CDR3: CASSRGTVNTEAFF
DNA: TGTGCCAGCAGCCGCGGGACAGTCAACACTGAAGCTTTCTTT

J: TRBJ2-3
V: TRBV6-2/TRBV6-3
size: NA
D: NA
CDR3: CASSYRQATDTQYF
DNA: TGTGCCAGCAGTTACAGGCAGGCCACAGATACGCAGTATTTT

J: TRBJ1-5
V: TRBV7-2
size: NA
D: TRBD1
CDR3: CASSPGTGDYQPQHF
DNA: TGTGCCAGCAGCCCTGGGACAGGGGACTATCAGCCCCAGCATTTT

J: TRBJ2-1
V: TRBV28
size: NA
D: TRBD1
CDR3: CASSTTDRVLDEQFF
DNA: TGTGCCAGCAGTACGACGGACAGGGTTTTAGATGAGCAGTTCTTC

J: TRBJ2-7
V: TRBV6-5
size: few
D: TRBD1
CDR3: CASRTGGRGYEQYF
DNA: TGTGCCAGCAGAACAGGGGGGAGAGGCTACGAGCAGTACTTC

J: TRBJ2-1
V: TRBV11-3
size: few
D: NA
CDR3: CASSFTVHEQFF
DNA: TGTGCCAGCAGCTTCACAGTCCATGAGCAGTTCTTC

J: TRBJ1-2
V: TRBV18
size: once
D: NA
CDR3: CASSPSFQGRSVHGYTF
DNA: TGTGCCAGCTCACCGTCATTCCAGGGGAGAAGTGTTCATGGCTACACCTTC

J: TRBJ1-4
V: TRBV6-5
size: NA
D: NA
CDR3: CASRAEVREKLFF
DNA: TGTGCCAGCAGGGCAGAGGTACGGGAAAAACTGTTTTTT

J: TRBJ1-2
V: TRBV9
size: NA
D: NA
CDR3: CASSAARESYGYTF
DNA: TGTGCCAGCAGCGCCGCGAGGGAGAGCTATGGCTACACCTTC

J: TRBJ2-7
V: TRBV5-4
size: NA
D: NA
CDR3: CASSSNYEQYF
DNA: TGTGCCAGCAGCTCTAACTACGAGCAGTACTTC

J: TRBJ2-3
V: TRBV9
size: NA
D: TRBD1
CDR3: CASSYSVTGTATDTQYF
DNA: TGTGCCAGCAGCTACTCCGTGACAGGGACGGCGACAGATACGCAGTATTTT

J: TRBJ2-7
V: TRBV18
size: few
D: TRBD2
CDR3: CASSLSGDNYEQYF
DNA: TGTGCCAGCTCACTAAGCGGGGATAATTACGAGCAGTACTTC

J: TRBJ2-1
V: TRBV11-3
size: once
D: TRBD2
CDR3: CASSLEGLGGEQFF
DNA: TGTGCCAGCAGCTTGGAGGGACTAGGAGGAGAGCAGTTCTTC

J: TRBJ2-1
V: TRBV27
size: once
D: TRBD2
CDR3: CASSGPGGPYNEQFF
DNA: TGTGCCAGCAGTGGTCCGGGAGGGCCCTACAATGAGCAGTTCTTC

J: TRBJ1-2
V: TRBV7-6
size: NA
D: TRBD1
CDR3: CASSQGRGALVYTF
DNA: TGTGCCAGCAGCCAGGGCAGGGGGGCACTGGTCTACACCTTC

J: TRBJ2-5
V: TRBV9
size: NA
D: NA
CDR3: CASSVGGMEETQYF
DNA: TGTGCCAGCAGCGTAGGAGGGATGGAAGAGACCCAGTACTTC

J: TRBJ2-1
V: TRBV14
size: NA
D: TRBD2
CDR3: CASSQRLLSGSGYNEQFF
DNA: TGTGCCAGCAGCCAAAGACTCCTGAGCGGGAGTGGCTACAATGAGCAGTTCTTC

J: TRBJ1-1
V: TRBV3-1/TRBV3-2
size: NA
D: NA
CDR3: CASSQMGTNTEAFF
DNA: TGTGCCAGCAGCCAAATGGGGACTAACACTGAAGCTTTCTTT

J: TRBJ1-2
V: TRBV28
size: once
D: TRBD1
CDR3: CASSPYRGRGDGYTF
DNA: TGTGCCAGCAGTCCTTACAGGGGGCGCGGAGACGGCTACACCTTC

J: TRBJ1-2
V: TRBV2
size: NA
D: NA
CDR3: CASSEDLIGGYTF
DNA: TGTGCCAGCAGTGAAGACCTGATCGGGGGCTACACCTTC

J: TRBJ1-1
V: TRBV5-1
size: NA
D: NA
CDR3: CASSLFSQGSTEAFF
DNA: TGCGCCAGCAGCCTATTTTCTCAGGGGAGCACTGAAGCTTTCTTT

J: TRBJ2-5
V: TRBV18
size: NA
D: NA
CDR3: CASSRVLGNQETQYF
DNA: TGTGCCAGCTCACGGGTACTGGGCAACCAAGAGACCCAGTACTTC

J: TRBJ1-1
V: TRBV19
size: NA
D: TRBD1
CDR3: CASSSSGQGLTEAFF
DNA: TGTGCCAGTAGCTCTTCGGGACAGGGCCTCACTGAAGCTTTCTTT

J: TRBJ1-1
V: TRBV14
size: NA
D: NA
CDR3: CASSQEYQGRTEAFF
DNA: TGTGCCAGCAGCCAAGAATATCAGGGTCGGACTGAAGCTTTCTTT

J: TRBJ1-1
V: TRBV7-9
size: NA
D: TRBD1
CDR3: CASSYQGAAEAFF
DNA: TGTGCCAGCAGCTACCAGGGGGCGGCCGAAGCTTTCTTT

J: TRBJ2-7
V: TRBV2
size: NA
D: NA
CDR3: CASSEALQGGSREQYF
DNA: TGTGCCAGCAGTGAAGCACTTCAGGGGGGCAGCAGGGAGCAGTACTTC

J: TRBJ2-7
V: TRBV7-9
size: NA
D: NA
CDR3: CASSPEGIYEQYF
DNA: TGTGCCAGCAGCCCCGAGGGAATCTACGAGCAGTACTTC

J: TRBJ2-7
V: TRBV30
size: few
D: NA
CDR3: CAWSAPGGLGYEQYF
DNA: TGTGCCTGGAGTGCCCCTGGGGGACTCGGCTACGAGCAGTACTTC

J: TRBJ1-2
V: TRBV28
size: NA
D: NA
CDR3: CASSFARRGYTF
DNA: TGTGCCAGCAGTTTTGCCAGGCGCGGCTACACCTTC

J: TRBJ2-7
V: TRBV2
size: NA
D: NA
CDR3: CASSEGQVSYEQYF
DNA: TGTGCCAGCAGTGAGGGTCAGGTGTCCTACGAGCAGTACTTC

J: TRBJ1-4
V: TRBV9
size: NA
D: TRBD1
CDR3: CASSAGTEANEKLFF
DNA: TGTGCCAGCAGCGCCGGGACAGAAGCTAATGAAAAACTGTTTTTT

J: TRBJ2-1
V: TRBV10-3
size: NA
D: NA
CDR3: CAISSGSNEQFF
DNA: TGTGCCATCAGTAGCGGTTCAAATGAGCAGTTCTTC

J: TRBJ2-1
V: TRBV30
size: NA
D: TRBD2
CDR3: CAWSLGLAGIEQFF
DNA: TGTGCCTGGAGTTTGGGACTAGCGGGTATTGAGCAGTTCTTC

J: TRBJ1-2
V: TRBV19
size: NA
D: NA
CDR3: CASSVVAGVSGGYTF
DNA: TGTGCCAGTAGTGTGGTTGCTGGAGTTAGTGGTGGCTACACCTTC

J: TRBJ1-1
V: TRBV6-6
size: NA
D: NA
CDR3: CASSYSGSTEAFF
DNA: TGTGCCAGCAGTTACTCAGGGAGCACTGAAGCTTTCTTT

J: TRBJ2-5
V: TRBV6-5
size: once
D: NA
CDR3: CASSYSRKETQYF
DNA: TGTGCCAGCAGTTACTCGAGAAAAGAGACCCAGTACTTC

J: TRBJ2-1
V: TRBV28
size: NA
D: TRBD2
CDR3: CASSRGLAGYNEQFF
DNA: TGTGCCAGCAGCCGCGGACTAGCGGGGTACAATGAGCAGTTCTTC

J: TRBJ1-3
V: TRBV5-1
size: NA
D: TRBD1
CDR3: CASSLGDSRGNTIYF
DNA: TGCGCCAGCAGCTTGGGGGACAGTAGGGGAAACACCATATATTTT